This T cell receptor (beta chain) was captured in a study of blood T cells in healthy people across ages. PCR was performed a second time for roughly 7 to 12 cycles using a sample-barcoded 5' primer and a J-beta primer mix. Each CDR3 protein is one row after TCRdb ran MiXCR on the 5' RACE reads. The sample has about 670,000 distinct CDR3 sequences; around 38% are singletons. This CDR3 spans 16 amino acids. Looked up from germline, CDR1 is LGHNA and CDR2 is YNFKEQ. The V end lost 4 bases, the J end lost 4 bases, and 16 bases lay between the germline ends. The chain links TRBV4-2 to TRBJ1-4, with a tentative D call TRBD1 (6 bases). Sequencing input: blood. This TCR was sampled from a man older than 75 in good health. The CDR3 protein is CASSPIEDSRNEKLFF. CDR3 DNA: TGTGCCAGCAGCCCCATTGAGGACAGTCGTAATGAAAAACTGTTTTTT.